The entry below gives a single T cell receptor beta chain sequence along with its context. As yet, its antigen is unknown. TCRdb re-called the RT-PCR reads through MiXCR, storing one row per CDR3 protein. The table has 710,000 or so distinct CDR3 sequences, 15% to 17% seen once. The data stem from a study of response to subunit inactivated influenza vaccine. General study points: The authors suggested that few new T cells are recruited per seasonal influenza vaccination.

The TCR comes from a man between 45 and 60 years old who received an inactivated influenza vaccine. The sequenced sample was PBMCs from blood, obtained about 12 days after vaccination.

The CDR3 sequence: CASSETGAAGELFF. CDR3 coding DNA: TGTGCCAGCAGTGAAACGGGGGCGGCCGGGGAGCTGTTTTTT. This chain uses TRBV2 with TRBJ2-2, with D tentatively TRBD1 or TRBD2 (6 bases each). Trimming cost V 2 bases and J 6 bases, with 10 bases left between them. CDR3 size: 14 residues. CDR1 is SNHLY and CDR2 is FYNNEI in the germline V gene.